The 22 T cell receptor beta chains below all came from one sample that was sequenced in a study of shared clonotypes between healthy human individuals. Using immunoSEQ multiplex PCR, the repertoire was profiled, and TCRdb retains in-frame clones only, with some absent. The profile shows 2.3 million or so clones, 80% to 95% of them singletons. Source material: naive CD4+ T cells from PBMCs. Subset here: CD45RA+ positively selected. The source of these receptors is a man aged 18 to 30 in good health. Some clones in this sample may be carry-over from other donors' samples.

The chain combines TRBV11-3 with TRBJ2-3; unclear D gene. CDR1 is SGHNT and CDR2 is YENEEA in the germline V gene. V was cut by 0 bases and J by 2 bases, with 12 bases left in between. This CDR3 region has 16 residues. The CDR3 nucleotides read TGTGCCAGCAGCTTAGATCCAACAGCCCCCACAGATACGCAGTATTTT. Amino acid sequence: CASSLDPTAPTDTQYF.

This chain connects TRBV28 to TRBJ2-5, with 10 bases fitting TRBD2. This CDR3 has 13 amino acids. The ends lost 5 bases at V and 5 bases at J; junction bases unmatched: 2. In germline, CDR1 is MDHEN, CDR2 SYDVKM. CDR3: CASSKREGETQYF. The CDR3 bases are TGTGCCAGCAGTAAGCGGGAGGGGGAGACCCAGTACTTC.

V and J are TRBV10-2 and TRBJ1-2, with TRBD1 matching 10 bases. The trim removed 6 bases at V and 4 bases at J, leaving 5 bases unmatched. This CDR3 spans 14 amino acids. The V gene's germline CDR1 is WSHSY and CDR2 SAAADI. The CDR3 here is CASSQGQGRYGYTF. The CDR3 DNA is TGCGCCAGCAGCCAGGGACAGGGGCGCTATGGCTACACCTTC.

This chain joins TRBV2 and TRBJ2-3; D not certain. V was cut by 2 bases and J by 9 bases, with 12 bases left in between. In germline, CDR1 is SNHLY, CDR2 FYNNEI. This CDR3 spans 13 amino acids. Written as DNA, the CDR3 is TGTGCCAGCAGTGAAAGGCTACCCAACACGCAGTATTTT. Translated: CASSERLPNTQYF.

This chain uses TRBV28 with TRBJ1-6; D call uncertain. Germline CDR1 MDHEN, CDR2 SYDVKM. The V end lost 6 bases, the J end lost 8 bases, and 11 bases lay between the germline ends. CDR3 length: 13 amino acids. CDR3 DNA sequence: TGTGCCAGCAGCCTAACCGGGGATTCACCCCTCCACTTT. It specifies CASSLTGDSPLHF.

The gene calls are TRBV27 and TRBJ1-1; D is perhaps TRBD1 (6 bases). V was pared by 5 bases and J by 0 bases, with 13 bases between. The CDR3 runs 15 residues. The germline CDR1 and CDR2 sequences are MNHEY and SMNVEV (reference sequence). The CDR3 coding sequence is TGTGCCAGCAGTCCACGGACAGTCATGAACACTGAAGCTTTCTTT. This translates into CASSPRTVMNTEAFF.

This clone was found once. The rearrangement links TRBV7-8 to TRBJ2-4, with 9 bases lining up with TRBD2. Germline loops: CDR1 SGHVS, CDR2 FQNEAQ. V was clipped by 7 bases and J by 0 bases; unmatched bases: 13. This CDR3 has 18 residues. CDR3 coding DNA: TGTGCCAGCACCCCGGAGCGGGAGGCAAGTTTAGCCAAAAACATTCAGTACTTC. Translating it yields CASTPEREASLAKNIQYF.

This chain uses TRBV27 with TRBJ2-3; D gene uncertain. Trimming shortened V by 5 bases and J by 0 bases, and 9 bases separated the two germline ends. The CDR3 covers 14 residues. Germline assignment: CDR1 MNHEY and CDR2 SMNVEV (reference sequence). The CDR3 is CASSRYRSTDTQYF. CDR3 bases: TGTGCCAGCAGTCGATACAGAAGCACAGATACGCAGTATTTT.

V and J are TRBV4-1 and TRBJ1-4; D possibly corresponds to TRBD1 (6 bases). With 2 bases removed from V and 5 bases from J, the gap between germline ends came to 18 bases. This CDR3 spans 17 amino acids. Germline values: CDR1 MGHRA, CDR2 YSYEKL. CDR3 amino acids: CASSQRGSGARNEKLFF. CDR3 nucleotide sequence: TGCGCCAGCAGCCAAAGAGGTTCAGGGGCCAGGAATGAAAAACTGTTTTTT.

This sequence joins TRBV5-6 and TRBJ2-5; perhaps TRBD2 as D (6 bases). The V end was cut by 3 bases, the J end by 9 bases, with 18 bases between. Germline CDR1 is SGHDT and CDR2 is YYEEEE. The CDR3 contains 14 residues. The CDR3 spells CASSSTDSWGAQYF. The DNA of the CDR3 is TGTGCCAGCAGCTCTACGGACTCTTGGGGGGCCCAGTACTTC.

This chain uses TRBV5-4 with TRBJ1-2; tentatively, D is TRBD1 (5 bases). CDR1 SGHNT and CDR2 YYREEE come from the germline V gene (reference sequence). Trimming stripped 3 bases from V and 8 bases from J, with 14 bases between. This CDR3 comprises 13 residues. In DNA form, the CDR3 reads TGTGCCAGCAGCTCACCAGGGAGAAGAGGCTACACCTTC. Amino acid sequence: CASSSPGRRGYTF.

This clone showed up just once. The chain carries TRBV2 and TRBJ2-7; TRBD2 matches 10 bases. Germline-derived CDR1 and CDR2 are SNHLY and FYNNEI. V dropped 6 bases and J dropped 4; count of bases not matched to a gene: 9. This CDR3 region has 15 residues. The DNA of the CDR3 is TGTGCCAGCAGCCCACGGGCTAGCGGGAGTTACGAGCAGTACTTC. This codes for CASSPRASGSYEQYF. Filled out from reference TRBV2 and TRBJ2-7, the complete variable domain reads EPEVTQTPSHQVTQMGQEVILRCVPISNHLYFYWYRQILGQKVEFLVSFYNNEISEKSEIFDDQFSVERPDGSNFTLKIRSTKLEDSAMYFCASSPRASGSYEQYFGPGTRLTVT.

This clone was recorded once. The chain links TRBV7-8 to TRBJ1-2, with TRBD1 identical over 7 bases. Trimming cost V 1 base and J 0 bases; bases outside gene matches: 5. Germline V gives CDR1 SGHVS, CDR2 FQNEAQ. The CDR3 is 16 amino acids. The CDR3 DNA reads as TGTGCCAGCAGCTTAGTGTCAGGGGGGACTAACTATGGCTACACCTTC. This translates into CASSLVSGGTNYGYTF. The full variable domain, its missing parts supplied by reference TRBV7-8 and TRBJ1-2, is GAGVSQSPRYKVAKRGQDVALRCDPISGHVSLFWYQQALGQGPEFLTYFQNEAQLDKSGLPSDRFFAERPEGSVSTLKIQRTQQEDSAVYLCASSLVSGGTNYGYTFGSGTRLTVV.

This chain links TRBV18 with TRBJ2-3; the match to TRBD2 covers 11 bases. The CDR3 loop spans 14 amino acids. The J segment lost 6 bases and the V segment lost 4 bases, leaving 3 bases of the junction unmatched. Per the germline V gene, CDR1 is KGHSH and CDR2 is LQKENI. DNA for the CDR3: TGTGCCAGCTCACTTTCTAGCGGGAGGGATACGCAGTATTTT. Amino acid sequence: CASSLSSGRDTQYF.

The gene calls are TRBV7-9 and TRBJ2-1; 11 bases are a match to TRBD1. Trimming at V came to 11 bases and at J to 9 bases, leaving 6 bases not matched to a gene. The CDR3 is 12 amino acids. From germline, CDR1 is SEHNR and CDR2 FQNEAQ (reference sequence). CDR3 nucleotide sequence: TGTGCCGGACAGGGGGCCCGCCGTGAGCAGTTCTTC. Translating gives CAGQGARREQFF. The full variable domain, its missing parts supplied by reference TRBV7-9 and TRBJ2-1, is DTGVSQNPRHKITKRGQNVTFRCDPISEHNRLYWYRQTLGQGPEFLTYFQNEAQLEKSRLLSDRFSAERPKGSFSTLEIQRTEQGDSAMYLCAGQGARREQFFGPGTRLTVL.

The chain combines TRBV7-2 with TRBJ2-2, with 7 bases that match TRBD1. CDR3 length equals 15 residues. V shed 6 bases, J shed 5 bases, and the junction held 9 bases outside the gene matches. Germline V gene data show CDR1 as SGHTA and CDR2 as FQGNSA. This chain's CDR3 is CASSSNRGRTGELFF. The CDR3 bases are TGTGCCAGCAGTTCCAATAGGGGGCGTACCGGGGAGCTGTTTTTT.

In its sample, this clone was seen once. The chain joins TRBV4-3 to TRBJ1-5, with D possibly being TRBD1 (5 bases). The CDR3 has 16 residues. The germline gives CDR1 LGHNA, CDR2 YSLEER. V was pared by 0 bases and J by 6 bases, with 15 bases between. The CDR3 coding sequence is TGCGCCAGCAGCCAAGAACTTCGACAGTCGACTCAGCCCCAGCATTTT. Its protein product is CASSQELRQSTQPQHF.

The chain carries TRBV11-2 and TRBJ2-5; D assignment may be TRBD1 or TRBD2 (5 bases each). Germline-derived CDR1 and CDR2 are SGHAT and FQNNGV. V lost 4 bases, J lost 4 bases, and 16 bases lay in between. The length of the CDR3 is 15 residues. CDR3 sequence: CASSSNGALRETQYF. CDR3 coding DNA: TGTGCCAGCAGCTCCAACGGGGCCCTCCGAGAGACCCAGTACTTC.

V gene TRBV18 combines with J gene TRBJ2-1, with D maybe TRBD2 (7 bases). Trimming pared 3 bases from V and 1 base from J, leaving 13 bases between. The CDR3 consists of 16 residues. The V gene's germline CDR1 is KGHSH and CDR2 LQKENI. The CDR3 is CASSPPRGGSYNEQFF. The DNA of the CDR3 is TGTGCCAGCTCACCCCCGAGGGGGGGTTCCTACAATGAGCAGTTCTTC. The full variable domain, in which reference TRBV18 and TRBJ2-1 provide the parts outside the CDR3, is NAGVMQNPRHLVRRRGQEARLRCSPMKGHSHVYWYRQLPEEGLKFMVYLQKENIIDESGMPKERFSAEFPKEGPSILRIQQVVRGDSAAYFCASSPPRGGSYNEQFFGPGTRLTVL.

This rearrangement joins TRBV18 to TRBJ2-3, with D unclear. The CDR3 sequence is 15 residues long. Per the germline V gene, CDR1 is KGHSH and CDR2 is LQKENI. Trimming took off 3 bases at V and 1 base at J, with 11 bases between the two ends. The CDR3 loop is CASSPRTPRTDTQYF. For the CDR3, the DNA is TGTGCCAGCTCACCGAGAACACCCCGCACAGATACGCAGTATTTT.

V is TRBV6-5 and J is TRBJ1-2; D may be TRBD1 (5 bases). Germline V CDR1 and CDR2: MNHEY, SVGAGI. Trimming took off 2 bases at V and 5 bases at J, with 12 bases between the two ends. This CDR3 spans 14 amino acids. The CDR3 sequence is CASSYDGARYGYTF. In DNA form, the CDR3 reads TGTGCCAGCAGTTACGACGGGGCACGTTATGGCTACACCTTC.

The chain recombines TRBV9 with TRBJ2-7; 10 bases line up with TRBD1. Germline assignment: CDR1 SGDLS and CDR2 YYNGEE. The CDR3 extends over 13 amino acids. Trimming took 3 bases from V and 5 from J; bases not matched to a gene: 2. CDR3 sequence (DNA): TGTGCCAGCAGCGCCGGGACAGGGGACGAGCAGTACTTC. Protein sequence: CASSAGTGDEQYF.